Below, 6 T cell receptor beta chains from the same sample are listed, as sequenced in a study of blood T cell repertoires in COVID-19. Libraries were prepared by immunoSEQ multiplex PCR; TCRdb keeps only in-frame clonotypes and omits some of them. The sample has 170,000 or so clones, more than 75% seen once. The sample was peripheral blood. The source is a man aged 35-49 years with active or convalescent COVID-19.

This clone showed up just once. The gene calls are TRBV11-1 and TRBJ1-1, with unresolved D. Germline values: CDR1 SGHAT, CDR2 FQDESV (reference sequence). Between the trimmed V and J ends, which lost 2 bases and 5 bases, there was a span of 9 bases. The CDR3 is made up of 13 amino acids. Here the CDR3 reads CASSLNPGTEAFF. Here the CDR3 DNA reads TGTGCCAGCAGCTTAAACCCGGGGACTGAAGCTTTCTTT.

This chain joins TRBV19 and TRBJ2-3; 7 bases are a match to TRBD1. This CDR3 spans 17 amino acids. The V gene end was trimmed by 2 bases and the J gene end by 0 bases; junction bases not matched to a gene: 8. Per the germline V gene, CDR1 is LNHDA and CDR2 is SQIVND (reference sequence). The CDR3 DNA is TGTGCCAGTAGTATATCGGACAGGTTCTCTAGCACAGATACGCAGTATTTT. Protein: CASSISDRFSSTDTQYF.

The CDR3 spells CASSLPGLVQTQYF. The CDR3 DNA sequence: TGCGCCAGCAGCTTGCCGGGACTCGTCCAGACCCAGTACTTC. V gene TRBV5-1 combines with J gene TRBJ2-5, with a weak D call TRBD2 (6 bases). The CDR3 extends over 14 amino acids. The V and J ends lost 1 base and 6 bases respectively, with 13 bases between them. Germline loops: CDR1 SGHRS, CDR2 YFSETQ.

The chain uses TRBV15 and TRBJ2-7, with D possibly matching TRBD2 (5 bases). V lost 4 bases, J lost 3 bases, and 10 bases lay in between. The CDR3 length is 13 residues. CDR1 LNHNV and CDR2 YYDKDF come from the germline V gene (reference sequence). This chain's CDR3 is CATSKDSNYEQYF. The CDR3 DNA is TGTGCCACCAGCAAGGACTCAAACTACGAGCAGTACTTC. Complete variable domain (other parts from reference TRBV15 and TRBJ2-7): DAMVIQNPRYQVTQFGKPVTLSCSQTLNHNVMYWYQQKSSQAPKLLFHYYDKDFNNEADTPDNFQSRRPNTSFCFLDIRSPGLGDTAMYLCATSKDSNYEQYFGPGTRLTVT.

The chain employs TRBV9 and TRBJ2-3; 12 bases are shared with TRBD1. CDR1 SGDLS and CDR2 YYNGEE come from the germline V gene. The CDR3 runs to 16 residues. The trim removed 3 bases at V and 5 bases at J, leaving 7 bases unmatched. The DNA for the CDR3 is TGTGCCAGCAGCGAACACGGGACAGGGGGCAGAGATACGCAGTATTTT. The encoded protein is CASSEHGTGGRDTQYF.

The CDR3 nucleotides are TGTGCCAGCGGGGTTGTGGAGACAGGGGTTAGCTCCTATAATTCACCCCTCCACTTT. Its translation is CASGVVETGVSSYNSPLHF. The J gene is TRBJ1-6, the V gene TRBV28; 8 nucleotides agree with TRBD1. V shed 8 bases, J shed 0 bases, and the junction held 15 bases outside the gene matches. The CDR3 contains 19 residues. Germline CDR1 MDHEN, CDR2 SYDVKM.